The 30 T cell receptor beta chains below come from one sample, sequenced in a study of cytomegalovirus exposure and HLA in healthy donors. PCR used 60 Vbeta primers and 13 Jbeta primers. Generated by immunoSEQ multiplex PCR, the TCRdb table keeps only in-frame clones and is missing some. The data hold about 180,000 clones, with over 65% observed a single time. The material sequenced was PBMCs. Receptors originate from a man between 18 and 29 years old in good health and CMV-seronegative.

The rearrangement uses TRBV28 and TRBJ1-1, with TRBD1 identical over 9 bases. Looked up from germline, CDR1 is MDHEN and CDR2 is SYDVKM. This CDR3 region has 15 residues. V was clipped by 7 bases and J by 9 bases; unmatched bases: 15. The CDR3 spells CASNTGGTGKTQAFF. The CDR3 coding sequence is TGTGCCAGCAATACGGGAGGGACAGGGAAAACCCAAGCTTTCTTT.

This sequence joins TRBV19 and TRBJ1-1; D gene ambiguous. The CDR3 is made up of 15 amino acids. V was pared by 4 bases and J by 4 bases, with 16 bases between. Germline V gives CDR1 LNHDA, CDR2 SQIVND (reference sequence). In nucleotides, the CDR3 is TGTGCCAGTAGTACTTCACCTTGGGCGGGCACTGAAGCTTTCTTT. It translates to CASSTSPWAGTEAFF.

The rearrangement links TRBV7-2 to TRBJ2-7; D is undetermined. Between the trimmed V and J ends, which lost 3 bases and 4 bases, there was a span of 16 bases. CDR3 length equals 15 residues. The germline V gene has CDR1 SGHTA and CDR2 FQGNSA. CDR3 sequence reads: CASSFAASIEYEQYF. DNA for the CDR3: TGTGCCAGCAGCTTTGCAGCGAGCATCGAGTACGAGCAGTACTTC.

This clone was observed a few times. The chain links TRBV7-9 to TRBJ2-4; D remains ambiguous. Per germline, CDR1 SEHNR and CDR2 FQNEAQ (reference sequence). Trimming pared 5 bases from V and 3 bases from J, leaving 20 bases between. The CDR3 loop spans 17 amino acids. This chain's CDR3 is CASSRFNLLPDKNIQYF. The CDR3 region has the DNA TGTGCCAGCAGCCGTTTCAATCTACTACCGGACAAAAACATTCAGTACTTC.

V is TRBV7-9 and J is TRBJ1-2; D may be TRBD1 (5 bases). The CDR3 is 13 residues long. Germline-derived CDR1 and CDR2 are SEHNR and FQNEAQ (reference sequence). V gave up 5 bases and J gave up 2 bases, with 9 bases separating them. CDR3 region: CASSPTANYGYTF. The CDR3 bases are TGTGCCAGCAGCCCGACAGCCAACTATGGCTACACCTTC.

The rearrangement joins TRBV29-1 to TRBJ2-5; no clear D. The J call is doubtful: the DNA matches TRBJ2-7 better. Germline V lookup: CDR1 SQVTM, CDR2 ANQGSEA. The CDR3 has 12 amino acids. CDR3 in amino acids: CSVARADYEQYF. CDR3 sequence (DNA): TGCAGCGTTGCCCGGGCAGACTACGAGCAGTACTTC.

The V and J genes are TRBV6-1 and TRBJ2-1; no firm D call. The CDR3 spans 13 residues. Deletions cut 4 bases from V and 7 bases from J, with 11 bases between. Germline V gene sequence: CDR1 MNHNS, CDR2 SASEGT. The CDR3 DNA reads as TGTGCCAGCAGTGCTGGTCTGAGGAATGAGCAGTTCTTC. Its protein is CASSAGLRNEQFF.

This clone showed up just a few times. The V gene is TRBV11-2, the J gene TRBJ2-7; tentative D call: TRBD1 (6 bases). The CDR3 has 15 residues. Between the trimmed V and J ends, which lost 0 bases and 1 base, there was a span of 10 bases. Germline loops: CDR1 SGHAT, CDR2 FQNNGV. The CDR3 loop is CASSLEGTGSYEQYF. CDR3 DNA: TGTGCCAGCAGCTTAGAAGGAACAGGGTCCTACGAGCAGTACTTC. The full variable domain, completed using reference TRBV11-2 and TRBJ2-7, is EAGVAQSPRYKIIEKRQSVAFWCNPISGHATLYWYQQILGQGPKLLIQFQNNGVVDDSQLPKDRFSAERLKGVDSTLKIQPAKLEDSAVYLCASSLEGTGSYEQYFGPGTRLTVT.

The CDR3 region has the DNA TGCGCCAGCAGCCCCCGGGACAGGGGAAGTGAAAAACTGTTTTTT. This gives the protein CASSPRDRGSEKLFF. The V and J genes are TRBV4-1 and TRBJ1-4; 10 positions match TRBD1. The V gene's germline CDR1 is MGHRA and CDR2 YSYEKL. The CDR3 totals 15 residues. With V trimmed by 4 bases and J by 7 bases, 6 bases remained unmatched.

The chain recombines TRBV2 with TRBJ1-3; unclear D gene. CDR1 and CDR2 from the germline V gene are SNHLY and FYNNEI. V lost 10 bases to trimming and J lost 1 base, with 11 bases between them. This CDR3 has 13 residues. CDR3 in amino acids: CATTSRSGNTIYF. DNA for the CDR3: TGTGCCACGACAAGCAGATCTGGAAACACCATATATTTT.

The rearrangement joins TRBV5-1 to TRBJ2-7, with TRBD1 identical over 8 bases. V was pared by 0 bases and J by 3 bases, with 8 bases of the junction left unmatched. Germline V gives CDR1 SGHRS, CDR2 YFSETQ. The CDR3 runs 16 residues. This chain's CDR3 is CASSLANRGFGYEQYF. DNA for the CDR3: TGCGCCAGCAGCTTGGCCAACAGGGGGTTTGGCTACGAGCAGTACTTC. Filled out from reference TRBV5-1 and TRBJ2-7, the complete variable domain reads KAGVTQTPRYLIKTRGQQVTLSCSPISGHRSVSWYQQTPGQGLQFLFEYFSETQRNKGNFPGRFSGRQFSNSRSEMNVSTLELGDSALYLCASSLANRGFGYEQYFGPGTRLTVT.

This chain uses TRBV28 with TRBJ2-3; D is possibly TRBD2 (5 bases). V gave up 5 bases and J gave up 9 bases, with 15 bases separating them. The CDR3 is 13 residues long. Germline assignment: CDR1 MDHEN and CDR2 SYDVKM. The chain's CDR3 is CASSPGLPSTQYF. In DNA, the CDR3 is TGTGCCAGCAGTCCAGGACTCCCGTCCACGCAGTATTTT.

The rearrangement uses TRBV5-1 and TRBJ2-7; 8 bases match TRBD1. V shed 1 base, J shed 8 bases, and the junction held 17 bases outside the gene matches. The CDR3 has 17 amino acids. Per germline, CDR1 SGHRS and CDR2 YFSETQ. CDR3 residues: CASSLYGTGGGDSQQYF. In nucleotides, the CDR3 is TGCGCCAGCAGCTTGTACGGAACAGGGGGAGGCGACTCACAGCAGTACTTC.

The chain joins TRBV7-9 to TRBJ2-5; perhaps TRBD2 as D (5 bases). Germline V gene data show CDR1 as SEHNR and CDR2 as FQNEAQ (reference sequence). The ends were cut back, 4 bases at V and 5 bases at J, with 5 bases in the middle. CDR3 length: 11 amino acids. In nucleotides, the CDR3 is TGTGCCAGCAGCTCGGGGGAGACCCAGTACTTC. It codes for CASSSGETQYF.

The rearrangement joins TRBV27 to TRBJ1-2; D unclear. Germline loops: CDR1 MNHEY, CDR2 SMNVEV (reference sequence). V was trimmed by 5 bases and J by 2 bases, leaving 15 bases between them. This CDR3 has 15 residues. The CDR3 bases are TGTGCCAGCAGTCCACTCCGGGAGCTAAACTATGGCTACACCTTC. As protein: CASSPLRELNYGYTF.

The gene calls are TRBV19 and TRBJ2-5, with D tentatively TRBD2 (7 bases). This CDR3 contains 15 residues. Germline lookup yields CDR1 LNHDA and CDR2 SQIVND (reference sequence). Trimming shortened V by 5 bases and J by 5 bases, and 18 bases separated the two germline ends. The CDR3 region has the DNA TGTGCCAGTAGTCCGAGGGGGGGCCCCTGGGAGACCCAGTACTTC. It translates to CASSPRGGPWETQYF.

This rearrangement joins TRBV6-1 to TRBJ1-4; the D gene is possibly TRBD1 (5 bases). Between the trimmed V and J ends, which lost 2 bases and 8 bases, there was a span of 9 bases. Germline V gene data show CDR1 as MNHNS and CDR2 as SASEGT. There are 13 residues in the CDR3. The CDR3 region has the DNA TGTGCCAGCAGTGAATGGGGCAGGGAAAAACTGTTTTTT. Protein sequence: CASSEWGREKLFF.

The J gene is TRBJ1-1, the V gene TRBV28; 8 nucleotides match TRBD1. V lost 8 bases and J lost 3; bases outside the gene matches: 5. CDR3 length equals 13 residues. CDR1 and CDR2 from the germline V gene are MDHEN and SYDVKM. In DNA form, the CDR3 reads TGTGCCAGCTTTAGACAGGGGTACACTGAAGCTTTCTTT. It translates to CASFRQGYTEAFF.

The chain uses TRBV19 and TRBJ1-6; D not resolved. Germline V gives CDR1 LNHDA, CDR2 SQIVND (reference sequence). The CDR3 has 15 residues. Trimming left V 3 bases short and J 8 bases short, with 14 bases between. The CDR3 is CASSIWAVVDSPLHF. As DNA, the CDR3 is TGTGCCAGTAGTATTTGGGCCGTTGTGGATTCACCCCTCCACTTT.

The rearrangement joins TRBV6-6 to TRBJ1-2; 7 positions match TRBD1. Trimming cost V 4 bases and J 4 bases; bases outside gene matches: 12. This CDR3 is 16 amino acids long. CDR1 is MNHNY and CDR2 is SVGAGI in the germline V gene (reference sequence). The CDR3 reads CASSSLSGGNVYGYTF. The DNA of the CDR3 is TGTGCCAGCAGTTCCCTCTCAGGGGGTAACGTCTATGGCTACACCTTC.

The V call is TRBV5-1, the J call TRBJ2-1, with 10 positions matching TRBD2. The V gene end was trimmed by 0 bases and the J gene end by 7 bases; junction bases not matched to a gene: 1. CDR3 length: 14 residues. Looked up from germline, CDR1 is SGHRS and CDR2 is YFSETQ. CDR3 bases: TGCGCCAGCAGCTTGGAACTAGCGGGAAATGAGCAGTTCTTC. This gives the protein CASSLELAGNEQFF.

This sequence joins TRBV28 and TRBJ2-7; the match to TRBD1 covers 9 bases. This CDR3 spans 15 amino acids. Germline V lookup: CDR1 MDHEN, CDR2 SYDVKM. Trimming at V came to 5 bases and at J to 6 bases, leaving 11 bases not matched to a gene. The CDR3 sequence: CASSIWDREKGEQYF. The CDR3 DNA sequence: TGTGCCAGCAGTATTTGGGACAGGGAAAAGGGCGAGCAGTACTTC.

This clone was detected a few times. V is TRBV19 and J is TRBJ1-1, with a weak D call TRBD1 (5 bases). Deletions cut 8 bases from V and 5 bases from J, with 18 bases between. The CDR3 has 14 residues. Germline V gene sequence: CDR1 LNHDA, CDR2 SQIVND (reference sequence). The CDR3 nucleotides read TGTGCCAGTTTTATGGGGGGATTGGGAACTGAAGCTTTCTTT. Its protein product is CASFMGGLGTEAFF.

J is TRBJ1-2 and V is TRBV18; D unclear. Trimming cost V 3 bases and J 8 bases, with 13 bases left between them. The CDR3 contains 13 residues. Germline values: CDR1 KGHSH, CDR2 LQKENI. The CDR3 coding sequence is TGTGCCAGCTCACCGAGCCATCTGGGCGGCTACACCTTC. It specifies CASSPSHLGGYTF.

The chain links TRBV9 to TRBJ2-2, with no clear D. The ends were cut back, 0 bases at V and 8 bases at J, with 8 bases in the middle. The CDR3 is 13 amino acids. Germline V lookup: CDR1 SGDLS, CDR2 YYNGEE. In DNA, the CDR3 is TGTGCCAGCAGCGTAGGTTTTACAGGGGAGCTGTTTTTT. Amino acid sequence: CASSVGFTGELFF.

This clone was detected once. The chain employs TRBV9 and TRBJ2-1, with TRBD2 matching 10 bases. V lost 4 bases to trimming and J lost 0 bases; unmatched junction nucleotides: 10. The CDR3 sequence is 18 residues long. Germline assignment: CDR1 SGDLS and CDR2 YYNGEE. Here the CDR3 reads CASSHYRSGRLSYNEQFF. The CDR3 DNA follows: TGTGCCAGCAGCCACTACCGTAGCGGGAGGCTCTCCTACAATGAGCAGTTCTTC.

CDR3 DNA sequence: TGTGCCAGTAGTTACCCGGGACAGGTCACCTACGAGCAGTACTTC. This gives the protein CASSYPGQVTYEQYF. This chain links TRBV19 with TRBJ2-7, with 8 bases that match TRBD1. Unmatched junction bases numbered 8, after V lost 5 bases and J lost 2 bases. The germline CDR1 and CDR2 sequences are LNHDA and SQIVND (reference sequence). The CDR3 length is 15 residues. Looking up the rest from reference TRBV19 and TRBJ2-7 gives the full variable domain: DGGITQSPKYLFRKEGQNVTLSCEQNLNHDAMYWYRQDPGQGLRLIYYSQIVNDFQKGDIAEGYSVSREKKESFPLTVTSAQKNPTAFYLCASSYPGQVTYEQYFGPGTRLTVT.

This clone was recorded only once. The chain combines TRBV7-9 with TRBJ1-1; a possible D gene is TRBD1 (6 bases). CDR1 and CDR2 (germline): SEHNR, FQNEAQ (reference sequence). The CDR3 totals 15 residues. V was pared by 3 bases and J by 4 bases, with 15 bases between. The CDR3 coding sequence is TGTGCCAGCAGCTTGGACGGGGCAGGGGCCACTGAAGCTTTCTTT. Translation gives CASSLDGAGATEAFF.

The chain uses TRBV19 and TRBJ1-5; D remains unclear. There are 13 residues in the CDR3. The germline gives CDR1 LNHDA, CDR2 SQIVND (reference sequence). Trimming took 5 bases from V and 11 from J, leaving 16 bases between them. Here the CDR3 reads CASSWVLGRAQHF. CDR3 nucleotide sequence: TGTGCCAGTAGTTGGGTTTTAGGCCGGGCCCAGCATTTT.

The DNA for the CDR3 is TGTGCCAGCAGTTGGTCGGACACTGGCTCCTACGAGCAGTACTTC. Protein sequence: CASSWSDTGSYEQYF. V gene TRBV27 combines with J gene TRBJ2-7; TRBD1 might be the D (5 bases). This CDR3 has 15 amino acids. V was cut by 4 bases and J by 0 bases, with 13 bases left in between. Germline V gene lookup returns CDR1 MNHEY and CDR2 SMNVEV (reference sequence).